Below, one TCR beta chain is given with its context. The data stem from a study of cytomegalovirus exposure and HLA in healthy donors. Per germline, CDR1 LNHDA and CDR2 SQIVND (reference sequence). The CDR3 is made up of 15 amino acids. V shed 4 bases, J shed 3 bases, and the junction held 5 bases outside the gene matches. It was with 60 Vbeta and 13 Jbeta primers that the PCR ran. TCRdb keeps only in-frame clones here, not all; method: immunoSEQ multiplex PCR. Here the sample spans approximately 250,000 clones, 70% to 90% being singletons. The sequenced material came from PBMCs. V and J are TRBV19 and TRBJ1-2, with 10 bases aligning to TRBD1. The TCR comes from a girl aged 2-10 years in good health and CMV-seronegative. The CDR3 loop reads CASSTGTGAYYGYTF. CDR3 coding DNA: TGTGCCAGTAGTACCGGGACAGGGGCCTACTATGGCTACACCTTC.